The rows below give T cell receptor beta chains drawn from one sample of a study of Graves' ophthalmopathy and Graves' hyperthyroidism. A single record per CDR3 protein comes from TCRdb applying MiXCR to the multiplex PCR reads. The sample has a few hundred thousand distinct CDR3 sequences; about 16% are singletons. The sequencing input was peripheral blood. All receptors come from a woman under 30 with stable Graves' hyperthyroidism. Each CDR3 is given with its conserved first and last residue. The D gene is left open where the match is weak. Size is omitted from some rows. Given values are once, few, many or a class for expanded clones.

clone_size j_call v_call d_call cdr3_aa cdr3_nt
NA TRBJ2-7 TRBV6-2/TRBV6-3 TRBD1 CASSYLQGYEQYF TGTGCCAGCAGTTACCTACAGGGGTACGAGCAGTACTTC
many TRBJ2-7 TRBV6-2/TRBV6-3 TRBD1 CASIEGQGPSYEQYF TGTGCCAGCATAGAGGGACAGGGGCCTTCCTACGAGCAGTACTTC
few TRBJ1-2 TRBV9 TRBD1 CASSGDSYTF TGTGCCAGCAGCGGGGACAGTTACACCTTC
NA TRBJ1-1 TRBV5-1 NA CASSSTDRFEAFF TGCGCCAGCAGCTCTACCGACAGATTTGAAGCTTTCTTT
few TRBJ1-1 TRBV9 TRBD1 CASSNRGPVEAFF TGTGCCAGCAGCAACAGGGGGCCGGTTGAAGCTTTCTTT
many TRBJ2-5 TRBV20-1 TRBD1 CSPRLEGAETQYF TGCAGTCCCCGCCTCGAGGGGGCGGAGACCCAGTACTTC
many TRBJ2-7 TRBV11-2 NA CASSFKGPYEQYF TGTGCCAGCAGCTTTAAGGGCCCCTACGAGCAGTACTTC
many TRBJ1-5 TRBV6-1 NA CATAGLDNQPQHF TGTGCCACCGCTGGCCTCGACAATCAGCCCCAGCATTTT
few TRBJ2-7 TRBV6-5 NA CASSYWGYYEQYF TGTGCCAGCAGTTATTGGGGTTACTACGAGCAGTACTTC
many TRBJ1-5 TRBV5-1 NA CASSLKGQKYQPQHF TGCGCCAGCAGCTTGAAAGGGCAGAAATATCAGCCCCAGCATTTT
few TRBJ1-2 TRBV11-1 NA CASSQPSHREGYGYTF TGTGCCAGCAGCCAACCGTCACACAGGGAGGGTTATGGCTACACCTTC
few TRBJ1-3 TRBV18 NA CASSPPGRIHSGNTIYF TGTGCCAGCTCACCACCTGGACGGATTCACTCTGGAAACACCATATATTTT
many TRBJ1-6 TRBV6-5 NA CASSYVAGATGSPLHF TGTGCCAGCAGTTACGTGGCAGGTGCCACGGGTTCACCCCTCCACTTT
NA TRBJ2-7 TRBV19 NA CASRRHSYEQYF TGTGCCAGTCGGAGGCACTCCTACGAGCAGTACTTC
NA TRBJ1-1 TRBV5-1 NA CASGHTVNTEAFF TGCGCCAGCGGACACACCGTGAACACTGAAGCTTTCTTT
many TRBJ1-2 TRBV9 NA CASSETGLDYGYTF TGTGCCAGCAGCGAAACGGGGTTGGACTATGGCTACACCTTC
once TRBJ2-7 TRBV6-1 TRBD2 CASRGSSGTTSYEQYF TGTGCCAGCAGGGGTAGTAGCGGGACGACCTCCTACGAGCAGTACTTC
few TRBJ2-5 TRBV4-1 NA CASSQALWGAGETQYF TGCGCCAGCAGCCAAGCCCTGTGGGGGGCTGGGGAGACCCAGTACTTC
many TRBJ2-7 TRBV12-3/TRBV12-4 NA CASRSRSSYEQYF TGTGCCAGCAGAAGCCGAAGCTCCTACGAGCAGTACTTC
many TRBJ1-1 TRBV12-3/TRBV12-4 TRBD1 CASSVLQGGTEAFF TGTGCCAGCAGTGTACTACAGGGGGGAACTGAAGCTTTCTTT
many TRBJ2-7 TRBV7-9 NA CASSLEADHYEQYF TGTGCCAGCAGCTTAGAGGCAGACCACTACGAGCAGTACTTC
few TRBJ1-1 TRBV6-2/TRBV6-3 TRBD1 CASKDREYTEAFF TGTGCCAGCAAAGACAGGGAGTACACTGAAGCTTTCTTT
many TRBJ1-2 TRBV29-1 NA CSVEKQGRNYGYTF TGCAGCGTTGAAAAGCAGGGAAGAAACTATGGCTACACCTTC
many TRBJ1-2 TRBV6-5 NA CASIVGPLLNYGYTF TGTGCCAGCATCGTAGGTCCGCTTTTGAACTATGGCTACACCTTC
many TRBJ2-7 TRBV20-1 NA CSARSLQGRPYEQYF TGCAGTGCTAGATCCCTACAGGGGAGGCCCTACGAGCAGTACTTC
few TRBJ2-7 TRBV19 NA CASSQRAGGEQYF TGTGCCAGTAGTCAACGAGCTGGAGGGGAGCAGTACTTC
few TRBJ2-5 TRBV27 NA CASSLWGGETKYF TGTGCCAGCAGTTTATGGGGCGGGGAGACCAAGTACTTC
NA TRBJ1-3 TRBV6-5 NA CASSYGASSGNTIYF TGTGCCAGCAGTTACGGAGCGAGCTCTGGAAACACCATATATTTT
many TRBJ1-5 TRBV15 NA CATSRSDRGQPQHF TGTGCCACCAGCAGAAGCGATAGGGGCCAGCCCCAGCATTTT
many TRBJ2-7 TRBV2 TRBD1 CASSRTGAYEQYF TGTGCCAGCAGCCGGACAGGAGCCTACGAGCAGTACTTC
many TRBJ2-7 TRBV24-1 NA CATSDPRQDYEQYF TGTGCCACCAGTGATCCCCGGCAGGACTACGAGCAGTACTTC
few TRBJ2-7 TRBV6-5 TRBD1 CASSLYRGPYEQYF TGTGCCAGCAGTTTATACAGGGGGCCCTACGAGCAGTACTTC
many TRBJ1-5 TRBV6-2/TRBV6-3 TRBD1 CASIEPGQGASRQPQHF TGTGCCAGCATCGAACCGGGACAGGGGGCGTCAAGGCAGCCCCAGCATTTT
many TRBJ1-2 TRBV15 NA CATSRDLRAGEHGYTF TGTGCCACCAGCAGAGATCTCCGGGCAGGGGAACATGGCTACACCTTC
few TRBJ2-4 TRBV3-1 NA CASSQRGQNIKYF TGTGCCAGCAGCCAGCGGGGCCAAAACATTAAGTACTTC
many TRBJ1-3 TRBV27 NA CASRKVGGNTIYF TGTGCCAGCAGGAAGGTTGGAGGAAACACCATATATTTT
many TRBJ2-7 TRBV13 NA CASSYHSETGYYEQYF TGTGCCAGCAGCTACCATTCTGAGACAGGCTACTACGAGCAGTACTTC
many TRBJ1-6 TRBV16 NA CASGQETFFNSPLHF TGTGCCAGCGGCCAAGAGACATTTTTCAATTCACCCCTCCACTTT
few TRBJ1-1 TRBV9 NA CASSVGPGPNTEAFF TGTGCCAGCAGCGTAGGTCCGGGCCCGAACACTGAAGCTTTCTTT
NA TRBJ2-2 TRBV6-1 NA CASSERQGEAGELFF TGTGCCAGCAGTGAAAGGCAGGGGGAGGCGGGGGAGCTGTTTTTT
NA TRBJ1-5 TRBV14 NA CASSQAGGPNQPQHF TGTGCCAGCAGCCAAGCCGGGGGCCCCAATCAGCCCCAGCATTTT
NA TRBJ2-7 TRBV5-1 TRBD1 CASSLSLGTGSYEQYF TGCGCCAGCAGCTTATCCCTCGGGACAGGCTCCTACGAGCAGTACTTC
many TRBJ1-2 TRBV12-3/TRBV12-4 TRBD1 CASSVDRVNGYTF TGTGCCAGCAGTGTTGACAGGGTGAATGGCTACACCTTC
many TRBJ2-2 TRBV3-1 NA CASSQLGNTGELFF TGTGCCAGCAGCCAATTAGGGAACACCGGGGAGCTGTTTTTT
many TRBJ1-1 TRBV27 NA CASSSPVQNTEAFF TGTGCCAGCAGTTCCCCCGTACAAAACACTGAAGCTTTCTTT
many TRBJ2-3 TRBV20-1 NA CSAREIGRRNWDTDTQYF TGCAGTGCTAGAGAGATAGGACGTAGGAATTGGGACACAGATACGCAGTATTTT
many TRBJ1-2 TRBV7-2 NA CASGENFYGYTF TGTGCCAGCGGCGAGAATTTCTATGGCTACACCTTC
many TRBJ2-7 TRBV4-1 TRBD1 CASSHATGLDEQYF TGCGCCAGCAGCCATGCGACAGGGCTCGACGAGCAGTACTTC
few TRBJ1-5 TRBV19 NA CATGGNQPQHF TGTGCCACCGGAGGGAATCAGCCCCAGCATTTT
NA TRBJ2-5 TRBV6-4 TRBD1 CASSYSTGGWGETQYF TGTGCCAGCAGTTACTCTACAGGGGGTTGGGGAGAGACCCAGTACTTC
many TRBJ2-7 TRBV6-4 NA CASPDSRYTYEQYF TGTGCCAGTCCTGACTCACGCTACACCTACGAGCAGTACTTC
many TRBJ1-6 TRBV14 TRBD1 CASSPPGQFNSPLHF TGTGCCAGCAGCCCGCCGGGACAGTTTAATTCACCCCTCCACTTT
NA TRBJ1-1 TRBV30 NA CAWMRQMNTEAFF TGTGCCTGGATGCGGCAGATGAACACTGAAGCTTTCTTT
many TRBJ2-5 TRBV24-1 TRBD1 CATSDNTGDQETQYF TGTGCCACCAGTGACAACACAGGGGACCAAGAGACCCAGTACTTC
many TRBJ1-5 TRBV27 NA CASSGGDKYQPQHF TGTGCCAGCAGTGGAGGGGACAAGTATCAGCCCCAGCATTTT